This passage covers 23 T cell receptor beta chains from one sample sequenced in a study of T cell responses to AZD1222 COVID-19 vaccine. Some clones are missing from TCRdb's copy, which holds only in-frame ones; the method was immunoSEQ multiplex PCR. The data contain over 85,000 clones, about 87% of them singletons. Source: peripheral blood, taken on day 0 of AZD1222 vaccination. The source of these receptors is an adult in good health.

This clone was seen a single time. CDR3 in DNA: TGTGCCAGCAGCATAGGGTGGGCTGGCTACACCTTC. Its protein is CASSIGWAGYTF. The chain recombines TRBV5-6 with TRBJ1-2; no firm D call. Between the trimmed V and J ends, which lost 4 bases and 7 bases, there was a span of 11 bases. The CDR3 sequence is 12 residues long. The V gene's germline CDR1 is SGHDT and CDR2 YYEEEE.

The chain has TRBV15 and TRBJ1-3; no firm D call. The germline V and J ends were trimmed by 1 base and 4 bases, with 11 bases remaining between them. There are 15 residues in the CDR3. Germline V gene sequence: CDR1 LNHNV, CDR2 YYDKDF (reference sequence). CDR3 nucleotides: TGTGCCACCAGCAGAGGACCAACCTTCGGAAACACCATATATTTT. This sequence encodes CATSRGPTFGNTIYF. The entire variable domain, with the rest obtained from reference TRBV15 and TRBJ1-3, is as follows: DAMVIQNPRYQVTQFGKPVTLSCSQTLNHNVMYWYQQKSSQAPKLLFHYYDKDFNNEADTPDNFQSRRPNTSFCFLDIRSPGLGDTAMYLCATSRGPTFGNTIYFGEGSWLTVV.

V is TRBV5-1 and J is TRBJ1-3; 8 nucleotides match TRBD1. This CDR3 contains 17 residues. The V gene end was trimmed by 3 bases and the J gene end by 0 bases; junction bases not matched to a gene: 8. The V gene's germline CDR1 is SGHRS and CDR2 YFSETQ. The CDR3 reads CASSSGDRLFSGNTIYF. In DNA, the CDR3 is TGCGCCAGCAGCTCAGGGGACAGGCTATTCTCTGGAAACACCATATATTTT.

This clone has just one count. V is TRBV19 and J is TRBJ1-2; TRBD1 aligns across 10 bases. Looked up from germline, CDR1 is LNHDA and CDR2 is SQIVND (reference sequence). This CDR3 region has 17 residues. V was pared by 0 bases and J by 7 bases, with 11 bases of the junction left unmatched. CDR3 sequence reads: CASSIDFWDRGSRGYTF. CDR3 bases: TGTGCCAGTAGTATAGACTTCTGGGACAGGGGATCGCGTGGCTACACCTTC.

The CDR3 nucleotides are TGTGCCAGCTCACCACTTTCGGGGGCGAGCTCTGGAAACACCATATATTTT. It codes for CASSPLSGASSGNTIYF. V is TRBV18 and J is TRBJ1-3, with D perhaps matching TRBD1 (6 bases). V dropped 1 base and J dropped 0 bases, with 13 bases sitting between them. Germline loops: CDR1 KGHSH, CDR2 LQKENI. The CDR3 contains 17 residues. Based on the CDR3 plus reference TRBV18 and TRBJ1-3, the full variable domain is NAGVMQNPRHLVRRRGQEARLRCSPMKGHSHVYWYRQLPEEGLKFMVYLQKENIIDESGMPKERFSAEFPKEGPSILRIQQVVRGDSAAYFCASSPLSGASSGNTIYFGEGSWLTVV.

V and J are TRBV6-6 and TRBJ1-1; D unclear. Germline assignment: CDR1 MNHNY and CDR2 SVGAGI (reference sequence). There are 15 residues in the CDR3. V lost 5 bases and J lost 0, with 13 bases in between. The CDR3 bases are TGTGCCAGCAGTCCTTTGGGAAGCTTGAACACTGAAGCTTTCTTT. This translates into CASSPLGSLNTEAFF.

This chain uses TRBV7-8 with TRBJ1-1; no reliable D call. V was cut by 0 bases and J by 0 bases, with 11 bases left in between. The CDR3 is 16 residues long. Germline loops: CDR1 SGHVS, CDR2 FQNEAQ. The CDR3 bases are TGTGCCAGCAGCTTAGCGGCTCGGGGTCTGAACACTGAAGCTTTCTTT. This encodes CASSLAARGLNTEAFF.

V usage is TRBV5-1 and J usage is TRBJ2-6; 11 bases are a match to TRBD1. This CDR3 has 19 residues. V shed 4 bases and J 0 bases; nucleotides not matched to a gene: 9. The germline CDR1 and CDR2 sequences are SGHRS and YFSETQ. The CDR3 spells CASSTRGGTGGSGANVLTF. DNA for the CDR3: TGCGCCAGCAGCACGAGAGGTGGGACAGGGGGCTCTGGGGCCAACGTCCTGACTTTC.

The chain combines TRBV18 with TRBJ2-5; D remains ambiguous. Germline V CDR1 and CDR2: KGHSH, LQKENI. This CDR3 is built from 13 residues. Deletions cut 2 bases from V and 2 bases from J, with 6 bases between. For the CDR3, the DNA is TGTGCCAGCTCACCAGGGCGTCAAGAGACCCAGTACTTC. Translated, it gives CASSPGRQETQYF.

The genes are TRBV7-8 and TRBJ1-4, with D perhaps matching TRBD1 (5 bases). CDR1 is SGHVS, CDR2 FQNEAQ, per germline. The length of the CDR3 is 17 residues. The ends were cut back, 0 bases at V and 5 bases at J, with 16 bases in the middle. The chain's CDR3 is CASSLAPQAGANEKLFF. For the CDR3, the DNA is TGTGCCAGCAGCTTAGCGCCCCAGGCTGGGGCAAATGAAAAACTGTTTTTT. Variable domain in full (rest from reference TRBV7-8 and TRBJ1-4): GAGVSQSPRYKVAKRGQDVALRCDPISGHVSLFWYQQALGQGPEFLTYFQNEAQLDKSGLPSDRFFAERPEGSVSTLKIQRTQQEDSAVYLCASSLAPQAGANEKLFFGSGTQLSVL.

This chain joins TRBV15 and TRBJ2-7; 7 bases map to TRBD1. CDR3 size: 13 residues. The J segment lost 5 bases and the V segment lost 8 bases, leaving 9 bases of the junction unmatched. CDR1 LNHNV and CDR2 YYDKDF come from the germline V gene (reference sequence). The CDR3 loop is CATAIDRAHEQYF. CDR3 DNA: TGTGCCACCGCTATAGACAGGGCCCACGAGCAGTACTTC.

This CDR3 is CASSESGRGPNTEAFF. The CDR3 DNA reads as TGTGCCAGCAGTGAATCGGGTAGGGGCCCGAACACTGAAGCTTTCTTT. This sequence joins TRBV25-1 and TRBJ1-1, with TRBD1 as a possible D gene (5 bases). The CDR3 runs to 16 residues. Trimming stripped 1 base from V and 1 base from J, with 13 bases between. Germline V lookup: CDR1 MGHDK, CDR2 SYGVNS.

The genes are TRBV27 and TRBJ1-5; TRBD1 agrees at 8 bases. CDR1 and CDR2 (germline): MNHEY, SMNVEV (reference sequence). Trimming cost V 1 base and J 4 bases; bases outside gene matches: 9. This CDR3 has 17 amino acids. CDR3 amino acids: CASSLFSKGQGNQPQHF. In DNA, the CDR3 is TGTGCCAGCAGTTTATTTAGTAAAGGACAGGGAAATCAGCCCCAGCATTTT.

This chain links TRBV2 with TRBJ1-2, with 11 bases fitting TRBD1. The ends lost 6 bases at V and 4 bases at J; junction bases unmatched: 10. Germline V CDR1 and CDR2: SNHLY, FYNNEI. The CDR3 is 16 residues long. The CDR3 here is CASSEGQGGIGYGYTF. The DNA of the CDR3 is TGTGCCAGCAGCGAGGGACAGGGGGGGATCGGCTATGGCTACACCTTC. The entire variable domain, with the rest obtained from reference TRBV2 and TRBJ1-2, is as follows: EPEVTQTPSHQVTQMGQEVILRCVPISNHLYFYWYRQILGQKVEFLVSFYNNEISEKSEIFDDQFSVERPDGSNFTLKIRSTKLEDSAMYFCASSEGQGGIGYGYTFGSGTRLTVV.

The J gene is TRBJ1-2, the V gene TRBV27; TRBD1 matches at 7 bases. CDR1 MNHEY and CDR2 SMNVEV come from the germline V gene (reference sequence). Trimming took 0 bases from V and 4 from J; bases not matched to a gene: 8. The CDR3 totals 16 residues. Here the CDR3 DNA reads TGTGCCAGCAGTTTATCGACAGGGAATCTCGCCTATGGCTACACCTTC. Residues: CASSLSTGNLAYGYTF.

The genes are TRBV5-5 and TRBJ2-1, with D maybe TRBD2 (5 bases). CDR3 length: 14 residues. From germline, CDR1 is SGHKS and CDR2 YYEKEE (reference sequence). Between the trimmed V and J ends, which lost 7 bases and 0 bases, there was a span of 11 bases. The CDR3 loop is CASGDYLSYNEQFF. In DNA form, the CDR3 reads TGTGCCAGCGGAGACTACCTCTCCTACAATGAGCAGTTCTTC.

CDR3 loop: CASSFKGVGYTF. The CDR3 DNA reads as TGTGCCAGCAGCTTTAAGGGGGTTGGCTACACCTTC. The chain carries TRBV7-9 and TRBJ1-2, with D possibly TRBD1 on 6 matching bases. Trimming removed 3 bases at V and 7 bases at J, with 9 bases between. This CDR3 is 12 amino acids long. Germline CDR1 and CDR2: SEHNR and FQNEAQ (reference sequence).

This clone has only a few counts. This sequence joins TRBV14 and TRBJ1-3; a weak D match, TRBD1 (5 bases). Germline values: CDR1 SGHDN, CDR2 FVKESK. Deletions cut 4 bases from V and 3 bases from J, with 13 bases between. This CDR3 is 15 amino acids long. The CDR3: CASSPREPRGNTIYF. CDR3 bases: TGTGCCAGCAGCCCCAGGGAGCCTCGTGGAAACACCATATATTTT.

This chain uses TRBV18 with TRBJ1-6; no reliable D call. The germline V and J ends were trimmed by 2 bases and 8 bases, with 7 bases remaining between them. The CDR3 runs 13 residues. The germline V gene encodes CDR1 KGHSH and CDR2 LQKENI. This CDR3 is CASSPNQDSPLHF. CDR3 DNA: TGTGCCAGCTCACCAAACCAAGATTCACCCCTCCACTTT.

The genes are TRBV10-3 and TRBJ1-2; tentative D call: TRBD1 (6 bases). The CDR3 length is 14 residues. Germline V gives CDR1 ENHRY, CDR2 SYGVKD. V gave up 2 bases and J gave up 7 bases, with 14 bases separating them. The CDR3 region has the DNA TGTGCCATCAGTGAGGCGAAGGGGGTGGCTGGCTACACCTTC. Translating it yields CAISEAKGVAGYTF.

V gene TRBV7-9 combines with J gene TRBJ1-2; no definite D call. Germline loops: CDR1 SEHNR, CDR2 FQNEAQ (reference sequence). V lost 0 bases and J 7 bases, leaving 9 bases between the germline ends. The CDR3 totals 13 residues. CDR3 region: CASSLAGRVGYTF. CDR3 DNA: TGTGCCAGCAGCTTAGCAGGGAGGGTTGGCTACACCTTC. The full variable domain, with the rest looked up from reference TRBV7-9 and TRBJ1-2, is DTGVSQNPRHKITKRGQNVTFRCDPISEHNRLYWYRQTLGQGPEFLTYFQNEAQLEKSRLLSDRFSAERPKGSFSTLEIQRTEQGDSAMYLCASSLAGRVGYTFGSGTRLTVV.

The chain uses TRBV6-2 or TRBV6-3 and TRBJ1-6; D perhaps matches TRBD1 (6 bases). Germline values: CDR1 MNHEY, CDR2 SVGEGT. The V gene lost 1 base and the J gene lost 7 bases, with 8 bases spanning the gap. CDR3 length: 14 amino acids. The CDR3 DNA follows: TGTGCCAGCAGTTACTTGCAGGGGAATTCACCCCTCCACTTT. It specifies CASSYLQGNSPLHF.

The chain recombines TRBV5-5 with TRBJ1-2, with TRBD1 matching over 8 bases. The V segment lost 2 bases and the J segment 3 bases; nucleotides outside the gene matches: 0. Per germline, CDR1 SGHKS and CDR2 YYEKEE (reference sequence). The length of the CDR3 is 13 residues. CDR3 amino acids: CASSLQGDYGYTF. In nucleotides, the CDR3 is TGTGCCAGCAGCTTACAGGGGGACTATGGCTACACCTTC.